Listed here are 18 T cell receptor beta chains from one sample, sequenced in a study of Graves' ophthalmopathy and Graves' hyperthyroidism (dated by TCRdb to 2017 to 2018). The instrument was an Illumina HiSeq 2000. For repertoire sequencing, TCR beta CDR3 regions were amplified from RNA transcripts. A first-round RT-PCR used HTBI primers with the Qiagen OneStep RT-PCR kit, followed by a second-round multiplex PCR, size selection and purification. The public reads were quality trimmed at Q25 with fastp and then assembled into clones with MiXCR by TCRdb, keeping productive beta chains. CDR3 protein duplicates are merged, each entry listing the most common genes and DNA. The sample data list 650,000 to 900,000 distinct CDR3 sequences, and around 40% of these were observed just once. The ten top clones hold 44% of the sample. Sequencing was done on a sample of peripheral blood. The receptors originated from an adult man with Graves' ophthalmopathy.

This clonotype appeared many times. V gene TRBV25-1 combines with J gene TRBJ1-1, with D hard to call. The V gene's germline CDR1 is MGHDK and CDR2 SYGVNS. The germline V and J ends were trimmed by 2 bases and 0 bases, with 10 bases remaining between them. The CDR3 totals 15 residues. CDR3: CASSEGRVMNTEAFF. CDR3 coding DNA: TGTGCCAGCAGTGAAGGACGGGTAATGAACACTGAAGCTTTCTTT.

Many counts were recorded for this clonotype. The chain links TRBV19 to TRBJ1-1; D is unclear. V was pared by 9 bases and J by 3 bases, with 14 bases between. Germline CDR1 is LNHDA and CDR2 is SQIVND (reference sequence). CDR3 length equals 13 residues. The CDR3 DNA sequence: TGTGCCAGCGCAATTCAGTCCGACACTGAAGCTTTCTTT. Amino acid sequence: CASAIQSDTEAFF.

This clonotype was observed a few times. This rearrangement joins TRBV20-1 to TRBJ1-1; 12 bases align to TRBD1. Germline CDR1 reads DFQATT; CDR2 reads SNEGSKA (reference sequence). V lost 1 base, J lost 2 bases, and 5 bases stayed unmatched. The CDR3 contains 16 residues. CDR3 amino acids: CSARAGTGGDNTEAFF. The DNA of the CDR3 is TGCAGTGCTAGAGCCGGGACAGGGGGCGATAACACTGAAGCTTTCTTT.

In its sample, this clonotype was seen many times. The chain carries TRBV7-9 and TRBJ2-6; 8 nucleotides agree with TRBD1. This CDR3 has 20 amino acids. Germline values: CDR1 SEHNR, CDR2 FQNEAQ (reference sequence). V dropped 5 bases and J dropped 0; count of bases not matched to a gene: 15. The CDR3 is CASSRPDRAPLSSGANVLTF. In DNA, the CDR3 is TGTGCCAGCAGCCGTCCGGACAGGGCGCCCCTAAGCTCTGGGGCCAACGTCCTGACTTTC.

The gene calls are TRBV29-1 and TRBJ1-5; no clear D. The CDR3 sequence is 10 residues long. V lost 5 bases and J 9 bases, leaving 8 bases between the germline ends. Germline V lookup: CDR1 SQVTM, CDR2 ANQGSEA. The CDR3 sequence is CSVRSGPQHF. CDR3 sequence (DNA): TGCAGCGTTAGGTCGGGGCCCCAGCATTTT.

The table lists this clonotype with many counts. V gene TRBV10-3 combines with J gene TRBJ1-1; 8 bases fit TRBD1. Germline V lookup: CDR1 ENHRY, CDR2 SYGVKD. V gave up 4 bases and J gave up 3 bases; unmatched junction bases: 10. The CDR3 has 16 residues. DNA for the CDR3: TGTGCCATCAGTGGAGATTTGGACAGGGCCTACACTGAAGCTTTCTTT. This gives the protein CAISGDLDRAYTEAFF.

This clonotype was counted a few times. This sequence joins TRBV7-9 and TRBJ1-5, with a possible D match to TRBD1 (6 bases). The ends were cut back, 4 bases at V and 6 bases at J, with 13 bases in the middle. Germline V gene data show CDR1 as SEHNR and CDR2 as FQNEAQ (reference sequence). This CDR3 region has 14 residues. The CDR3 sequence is CASSSRGGTQPQHF. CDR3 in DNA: TGTGCCAGCAGCTCGAGGGGGGGTACTCAGCCCCAGCATTTT.

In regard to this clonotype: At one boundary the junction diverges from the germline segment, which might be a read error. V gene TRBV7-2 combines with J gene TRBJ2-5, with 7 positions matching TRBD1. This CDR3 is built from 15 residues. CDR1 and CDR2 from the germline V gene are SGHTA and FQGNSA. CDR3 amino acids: CASSHRGGAGETQYF. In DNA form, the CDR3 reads TGCGCCAGCAGCCACAGAGGGGGCGCCGGGGAGACCCAGTACTTC. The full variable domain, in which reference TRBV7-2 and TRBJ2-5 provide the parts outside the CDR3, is GAGVSQSPSNKVTEKGKDVELRCDPISGHTALYWYRQSLGQGLEFLIYFQGNSAPDKSGLPSDRFSAERTGGSVSTLTIQRTQQEDSAVYLCASSHRGGAGETQYFGPGTRLLVL.

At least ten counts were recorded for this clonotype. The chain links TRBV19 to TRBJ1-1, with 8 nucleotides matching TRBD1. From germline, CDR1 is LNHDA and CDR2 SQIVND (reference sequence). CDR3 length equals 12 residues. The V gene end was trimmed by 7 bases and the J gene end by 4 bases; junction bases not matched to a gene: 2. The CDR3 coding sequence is TGTGCCAGTAACCAGGGGGCCACTGAAGCTTTCTTT. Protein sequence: CASNQGATEAFF.

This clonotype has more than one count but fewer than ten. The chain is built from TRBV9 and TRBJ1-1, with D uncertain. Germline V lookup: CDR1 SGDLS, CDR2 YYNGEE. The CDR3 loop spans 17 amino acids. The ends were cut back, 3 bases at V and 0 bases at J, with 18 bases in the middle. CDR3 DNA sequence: TGTGCCAGCAGCGCGGATCCCACGGGGATGATGAACACTGAAGCTTTCTTT. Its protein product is CASSADPTGMMNTEAFF.

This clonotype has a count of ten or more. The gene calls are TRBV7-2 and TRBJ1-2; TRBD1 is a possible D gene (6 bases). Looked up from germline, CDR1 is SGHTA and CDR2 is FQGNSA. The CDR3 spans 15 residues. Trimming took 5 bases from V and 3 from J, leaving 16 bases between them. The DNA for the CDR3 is TGTGCCAGCAGCGAGAGCAGGGGAGGCTACTATGGCTACACCTTC. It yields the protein CASSESRGGYYGYTF.

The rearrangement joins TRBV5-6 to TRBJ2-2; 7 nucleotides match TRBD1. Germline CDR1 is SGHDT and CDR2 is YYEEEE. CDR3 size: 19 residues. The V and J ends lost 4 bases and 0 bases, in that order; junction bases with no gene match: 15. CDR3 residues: CASSTPGTALMANTGELFF. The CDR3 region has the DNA TGTGCCAGCAGCACCCCCGGGACAGCGCTGATGGCGAACACCGGGGAGCTGTTTTTT.

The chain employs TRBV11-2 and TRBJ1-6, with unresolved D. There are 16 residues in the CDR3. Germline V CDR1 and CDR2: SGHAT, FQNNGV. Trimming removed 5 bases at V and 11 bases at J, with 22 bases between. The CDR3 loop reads CASSPRGSGIEPPLHF. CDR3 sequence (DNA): TGTGCCAGCAGCCCGCGGGGTAGCGGGATCGAACCACCCCTCCACTTT.

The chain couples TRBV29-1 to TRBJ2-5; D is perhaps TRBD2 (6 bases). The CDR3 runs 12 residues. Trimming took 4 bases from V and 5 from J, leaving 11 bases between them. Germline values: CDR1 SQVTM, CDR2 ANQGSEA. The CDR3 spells CSVGGERETQYF. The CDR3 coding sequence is TGCAGCGTTGGGGGGGAAAGGGAGACCCAGTACTTC.

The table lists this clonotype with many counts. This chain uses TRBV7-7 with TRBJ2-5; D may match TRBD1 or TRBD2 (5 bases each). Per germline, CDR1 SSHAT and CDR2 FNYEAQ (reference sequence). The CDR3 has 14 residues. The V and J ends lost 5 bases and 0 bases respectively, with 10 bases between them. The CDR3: CASSGGGYQETQYF. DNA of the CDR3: TGTGCCAGCAGCGGTGGGGGATACCAAGAGACCCAGTACTTC.

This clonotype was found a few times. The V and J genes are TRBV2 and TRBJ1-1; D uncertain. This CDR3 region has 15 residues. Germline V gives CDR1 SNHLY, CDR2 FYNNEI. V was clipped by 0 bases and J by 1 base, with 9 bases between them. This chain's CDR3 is CASSEAGRSNTEAFF. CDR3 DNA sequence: TGTGCCAGCAGTGAAGCGGGCAGGTCGAACACTGAAGCTTTCTTT.

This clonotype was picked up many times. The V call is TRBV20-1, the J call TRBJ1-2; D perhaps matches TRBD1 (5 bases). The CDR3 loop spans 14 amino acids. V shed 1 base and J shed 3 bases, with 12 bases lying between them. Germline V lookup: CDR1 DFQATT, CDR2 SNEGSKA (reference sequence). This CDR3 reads CSARGTGTDYGYTF. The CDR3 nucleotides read TGCAGTGCTAGAGGCACCGGGACTGACTATGGCTACACCTTC.

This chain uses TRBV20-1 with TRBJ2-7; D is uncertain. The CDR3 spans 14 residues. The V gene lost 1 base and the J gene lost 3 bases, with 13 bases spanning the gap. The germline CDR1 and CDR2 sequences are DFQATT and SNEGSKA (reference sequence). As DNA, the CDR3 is TGCAGTGCTAGAGTAGACGGGCGGAACTACGAGCAGTACTTC. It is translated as CSARVDGRNYEQYF.